The TCR beta chain described here comes from a study of blood T cell repertoires in COVID-19. Trimming took 6 bases from V and 8 from J; bases not matched to a gene: 2. Germline-derived CDR1 and CDR2 are MNHEY and SVGAGI. CDR3 size: 13 residues. Per the original methods: The assay estimated nucleated cells by amplifying reference gene primers. Here immunoSEQ multiplex PCR was the method, and the copy in TCRdb shows in-frame clones only, minus some. V, J and clone size were drawn from that table, and D and trimming were deduced from the DNA. The profile shows about 370,000 clones, around 87% of them singletons.

This chain links TRBV6-5 with TRBJ1-6; TRBD1 agrees at 9 bases. This clonotype was obtained from a woman aged 25 to 39 with COVID-19, enrolled during active disease. Input material: peripheral blood. In DNA form, the CDR3 reads TGTGCCAGCAGGGACAGGGGTGATTCACCCCTCCACTTT. The encoded protein is CASRDRGDSPLHF.